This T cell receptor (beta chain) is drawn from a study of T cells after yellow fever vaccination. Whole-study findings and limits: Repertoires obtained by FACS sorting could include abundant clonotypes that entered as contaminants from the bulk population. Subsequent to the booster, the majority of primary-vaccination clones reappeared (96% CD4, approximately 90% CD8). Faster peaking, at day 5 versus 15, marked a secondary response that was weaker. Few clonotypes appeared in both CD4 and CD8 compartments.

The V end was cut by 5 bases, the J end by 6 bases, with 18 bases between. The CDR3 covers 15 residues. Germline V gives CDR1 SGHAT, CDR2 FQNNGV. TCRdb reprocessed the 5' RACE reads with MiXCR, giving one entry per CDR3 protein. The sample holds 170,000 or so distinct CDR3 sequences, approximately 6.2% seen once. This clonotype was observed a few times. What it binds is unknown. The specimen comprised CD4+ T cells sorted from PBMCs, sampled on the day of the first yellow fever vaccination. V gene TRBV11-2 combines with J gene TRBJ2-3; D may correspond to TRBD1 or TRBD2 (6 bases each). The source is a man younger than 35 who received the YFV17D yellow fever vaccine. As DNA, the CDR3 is TGTGCCAGCAGCCCCCGGGGGCCTAGCCAGGATACGCAGTATTTT. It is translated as CASSPRGPSQDTQYF.